This TCR beta chain was sequenced for a study of spatial heterogeneity in lung cancer (dated by TCRdb to the late 2010s). Regarding the study in general: Beta-chain transcripts were consistently detected in greater numbers than alpha-chain transcripts, which likely reflected higher beta-chain transcript abundance. Nonsynonymous mutation counts, determined by whole-exome sequencing of tumor tissue, were related to TCR repertoire features. At surgery, both alpha and beta chains were TCR-sequenced in 200 to 250 tumor regions, about 64 matched nontumor lung samples and a few dozen PBMC samples. TCR alpha and beta repertoires were quantitatively compared across multiple tumor regions, matched nontumor lung and blood in non-small cell lung cancer. In the raw uncorrected reads, each unique combination of TCR and UMI appeared on average more than ten times. In tumor regions, TCR transcript counts showed a strong correlation with a T cell transcriptional module score from matched bulk RNA-seq.

Note on this clonotype: Its recognized antigen is unknown. No base quality values were provided; no much bigger clone lies one nucleotide off.

Study-level results and caveats: Counts of ubiquitous and regional expanded TCRs were found to correlate with counts of ubiquitous and regional nonsynonymous mutations, respectively. Additional single-cell paired TCR alpha and beta sequencing was considered necessary to confirm, at a functional level, the hypothesis that regional TCRs recognize regional mutations. The tumor nonsynonymous mutation count correlated with the number of expanded intratumoral alpha and beta TCRs. TCR-seq coverage of tumor T cells was estimated to be only 6% to 7.5% for alpha chains and more than 11% for beta chains.

Preparation of the library involved 5' RACE. Sequencing instrument: NextSeq 500. In the TCR library protocol, a unique molecular identifier was attached to each TCR cDNA molecule so that PCR and sequencing errors could be corrected. Per the original workflow: TCR identification, UMI-based error correction and CDR3 extraction were all carried out with Decombinator tools. Expanded TCRs were defined as those above a frequency of 2 per 1,000, corresponding to the top 1% of the tumor frequency distribution. Expanded tumor TCRs statistically deemed absent (corrected P<0.05) from at least one tumor region were classed as regional, and all other expanded tumor TCRs were classed as ubiquitous. Rényi diversity was computed with the R vegan package after subsampling each repertoire 100 times to 5,000 TCRs. CDR3 similarity networks were built from amino acid triplet string-kernel similarity, connecting CDR3s with pairwise similarity above 0.82. TCRdb handled the public reads itself, with Q25 trimming in fastp and clone calling in MiXCR, and kept productive beta chains. Rows with one shared CDR3 protein collapse into an entry with the most common genes and DNA. Clone size and V and J calls follow TCRdb, not the original study. Counted in this sample were 2,500 to 3,000 distinct CDR3 sequences; around half of them appeared once. The top ten clonotypes cover about 20% of the sample.

The V and J ends are trimmed by 0 bases and 2 bases, leaving 14 bases between them. Based on the germline V gene (reference sequence), the CDR1 and CDR2 sequences are WNHNN and SYGVQD. The CDR3 spans 17 residues, from the cysteine through the phenylalanine. The kept DNA is CDR3 alone, 51 bases in frame from the first base. This sample's time point label indicates: sample taken at primary tumor resection. The donors were around 69 patients from the lung TRACERx cohort who had early-stage, untreated non-small cell lung cancer. Without any cell sorting, TCR sequencing was performed on whole RNA extracted either from tumor and nontumor lung tissue or from cryopreserved PBMC samples. Only patients with enough RNA available from two or more tumor regions were chosen for TCR sequencing. Before being selected, tumor and adjacent nontumor lung specimens were reviewed by a lung pathologist.

The rearrangement combines TRBV10-1 with TRBJ2-1, and perhaps TRBD1 as D gene, on 6 matching bases. This specimen was lung tumor tissue, taken at surgery. The source of this sequence is a male donor with early-stage non-small cell lung cancer. The sequenced DNA is TGCGCCAGCAGTGAGTCGACCCAGTGGACAGCCTACAATGAGCAGTTCTTC. Translation gives CASSESTQWTAYNEQFF.